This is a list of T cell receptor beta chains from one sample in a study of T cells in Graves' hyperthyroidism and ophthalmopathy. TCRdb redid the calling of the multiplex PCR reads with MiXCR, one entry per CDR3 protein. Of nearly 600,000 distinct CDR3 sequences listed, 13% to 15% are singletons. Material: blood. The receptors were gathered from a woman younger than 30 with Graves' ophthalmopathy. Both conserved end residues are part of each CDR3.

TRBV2,CASSEALGRGSTDTQYF
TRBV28,CASSLGGSGRDIQYF
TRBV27,CASIGRGGPGDTQYF
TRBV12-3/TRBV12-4,CASSSGTGKNQPQHF
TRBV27,CASSLSGGLGYGYTF
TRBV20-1,CSARAPLLWREIENIQYF
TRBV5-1,CASSILSGTGIKDGYTF
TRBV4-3,CASSQTPRVWEGQEQFF
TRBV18,CASSPKGGLGQETQYF
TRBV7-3,CASSLYRGAINEQFF